The 8 T cell receptor beta chains given below trace back to one sample, sequenced in a study of shared clonotypes between healthy human individuals. The data were produced by immunoSEQ multiplex PCR, yet TCRdb's version contains in-frame clones alone and is incomplete. Of about 1 million clones in the sample, about 75% were seen once. The sample consisted of memory CD4+ T cells sorted from blood. Subset of the sample: CD45RA-negative fraction. These receptors originate from a man between 18 and 35 years old in good health.

This clone came up a few times. This chain connects TRBV27 to TRBJ1-2; 9 bases map to TRBD1. Germline loops: CDR1 MNHEY, CDR2 SMNVEV (reference sequence). The trim removed 5 bases at V and 2 bases at J, leaving 3 bases unmatched. The length of the CDR3 is 14 residues. The CDR3 DNA follows: TGTGCCAGCAGTACAGGGGGCTGGAACTATGGCTACACCTTC. Residues: CASSTGGWNYGYTF.

The chain carries TRBV30 and TRBJ2-7, with TRBD2 matching 12 bases. V lost 7 bases, J lost 2 bases, and 3 bases stayed unmatched. The germline V gene has CDR1 GTSNPN and CDR2 SVGIG (reference sequence). The CDR3 is 13 residues long. This CDR3 is CASLAGGTYEQYF. The CDR3 DNA sequence: TGTGCCTCCCTAGCGGGGGGGACCTACGAGCAGTACTTC.

The rearrangement joins TRBV27 to TRBJ2-2, with a possible D match to TRBD1 (6 bases). Trimming cost V 7 bases and J 5 bases, with 17 bases left between them. CDR3 size: 15 residues. The germline V gene encodes CDR1 MNHEY and CDR2 SMNVEV (reference sequence). CDR3 nucleotides: TGTGCCAGCACCCCGGTGGGGGCGAGGACCGGGGAGCTGTTTTTT. It translates to CASTPVGARTGELFF.

The CDR3: CASSEWGGQGTDTQYF. For the CDR3, the DNA is TGTGCCAGCAGTGAATGGGGGGGGCAGGGGACAGATACGCAGTATTTT. The chain is built from TRBV25-1 and TRBJ2-3; D is perhaps TRBD2 (7 bases). The V gene's germline CDR1 is MGHDK and CDR2 SYGVNS. The CDR3 spans 16 residues. The V gene lost 1 base and the J gene lost 3 bases, with 14 bases spanning the gap.

V is TRBV30 and J is TRBJ1-4; 9 positions agree with TRBD1. The V gene end was trimmed by 2 bases and the J gene end by 2 bases; junction bases not matched to a gene: 15. Per the germline V gene, CDR1 is GTSNPN and CDR2 is SVGIG (reference sequence). This CDR3 is 19 amino acids long. The CDR3 sequence: CAWSTPGQGMSWTNEKLFF. The CDR3, as DNA: TGTGCCTGGAGTACCCCGGGACAGGGAATGTCGTGGACTAATGAAAAACTGTTTTTT.

The chain has TRBV30 and TRBJ1-2; no definite D call. V shed 0 bases and J shed 3 bases, with 8 bases lying between them. Germline-derived CDR1 and CDR2 are GTSNPN and SVGIG (reference sequence). The CDR3 contains 13 residues. The CDR3 region is CAWSVLTDYGYTF. The CDR3 DNA reads TGTGCCTGGAGTGTACTTACAGACTATGGCTACACCTTC.

The chain uses TRBV4-3 and TRBJ2-1; D is perhaps TRBD2 (5 bases). CDR1 and CDR2 from the germline V gene are LGHNA and YSLEER. The length of the CDR3 is 16 residues. Trimming removed 0 bases at V and 4 bases at J, with 13 bases between. CDR3: CASSQDPPGGYNEQFF. The CDR3 DNA reads TGCGCCAGCAGCCAAGATCCACCCGGAGGATACAATGAGCAGTTCTTC.

A remark on this clone: A far larger clone is off by one base, so a read error is likely. The chain couples TRBV28 to TRBJ1-2; D not certain. This CDR3 has 10 amino acids. Germline V gives CDR1 MDHEN, CDR2 SYDVKM. V was cut by 3 bases and J by 6 bases, with 2 bases left in between. The CDR3 region is CASSFNGYTF. DNA for the CDR3: TGTGCCAGCAGTTTTAATGGCTACACCTTC.